The clone carrying this T cell receptor beta chain was seen only a few times. What it recognizes is unknown. The record originates from a study of tumor-infiltrating lymphocytes in localized non-small cell lung cancer. Study-wide context: Several tumor histologies, both smoking statuses, and some post-neoadjuvant chemotherapy samples were included.

General study findings and limits: Available tissue quantity limited TCR sequencing to a patient subset. Each assay used a separate piece of the same tissue. Immunotypes IM1 and IM2 had similar TCR-derived T-cell fractions.

The germline CDR1 and CDR2 sequences are SGHNT and YENEEA. Trimming shortened V by 9 bases and J by 0 bases, and 9 bases separated the two germline ends. This CDR3 is built from 13 residues. Here immunoSEQ multiplex PCR was the method, and the copy in TCRdb shows in-frame clones only, minus some. Counted here are 15,000 to 20,000 clones, roughly 79% occurring once; the ten biggest clones make up 4% to 5%. The sample consisted of lung tumor tissue. The clonotype comes from a human donor with non-small cell lung cancer. V usage is TRBV11-3 and J usage is TRBJ2-1, with D unclear. Written as DNA, the CDR3 is TGTGCCAGTTCCAAGGGCTCCTACAATGAGCAGTTCTTC. Translation: CASSKGSYNEQFF.